This T cell receptor beta chain derives from a study of cytomegalovirus exposure and HLA in healthy donors. In the study overall: Inside one of the first data releases sat about 85 million unique TCRs taken from HLA-typed donors. Study observations and caveats: Relative to the roughly 690-donor mean, N-insertions were reportedly fewer in an Asian-associated ancestry cluster in a later analysis. Most likely, a cluster of highly shared sequence variants arose as a sequencing artifact. Follow-up analysis seemed to connect common viral pathogens with several of the most significant clusters identified.

The CDR3 is made up of 15 amino acids. V was pared by 1 base and J by 11 bases, with 12 bases of the junction left unmatched. Germline CDR1 MGHRA, CDR2 YSYEKL. Worth noting for this clone: Its antigen is currently unknown.

The PCR ran on 60 Vbeta and 13 Jbeta primers. The table came from immunoSEQ multiplex PCR; TCRdb's copy has only in-frame clones and leaves some out. The sample gives 90,000 to 150,000 clones, over 80% of which show up once; under 0.3% is in the top ten. The sample consisted of PBMCs. This TCR was sampled from a man between 50 and 59 years old in good health and CMV-seronegative. V and J are TRBV4-1 and TRBJ2-5; 8 bases align to TRBD2. The CDR3 spells CASSQVGGIQREQYF. CDR3 bases: TGCGCCAGCAGCCAAGTAGGAGGGATCCAGCGGGAGCAGTACTTC.